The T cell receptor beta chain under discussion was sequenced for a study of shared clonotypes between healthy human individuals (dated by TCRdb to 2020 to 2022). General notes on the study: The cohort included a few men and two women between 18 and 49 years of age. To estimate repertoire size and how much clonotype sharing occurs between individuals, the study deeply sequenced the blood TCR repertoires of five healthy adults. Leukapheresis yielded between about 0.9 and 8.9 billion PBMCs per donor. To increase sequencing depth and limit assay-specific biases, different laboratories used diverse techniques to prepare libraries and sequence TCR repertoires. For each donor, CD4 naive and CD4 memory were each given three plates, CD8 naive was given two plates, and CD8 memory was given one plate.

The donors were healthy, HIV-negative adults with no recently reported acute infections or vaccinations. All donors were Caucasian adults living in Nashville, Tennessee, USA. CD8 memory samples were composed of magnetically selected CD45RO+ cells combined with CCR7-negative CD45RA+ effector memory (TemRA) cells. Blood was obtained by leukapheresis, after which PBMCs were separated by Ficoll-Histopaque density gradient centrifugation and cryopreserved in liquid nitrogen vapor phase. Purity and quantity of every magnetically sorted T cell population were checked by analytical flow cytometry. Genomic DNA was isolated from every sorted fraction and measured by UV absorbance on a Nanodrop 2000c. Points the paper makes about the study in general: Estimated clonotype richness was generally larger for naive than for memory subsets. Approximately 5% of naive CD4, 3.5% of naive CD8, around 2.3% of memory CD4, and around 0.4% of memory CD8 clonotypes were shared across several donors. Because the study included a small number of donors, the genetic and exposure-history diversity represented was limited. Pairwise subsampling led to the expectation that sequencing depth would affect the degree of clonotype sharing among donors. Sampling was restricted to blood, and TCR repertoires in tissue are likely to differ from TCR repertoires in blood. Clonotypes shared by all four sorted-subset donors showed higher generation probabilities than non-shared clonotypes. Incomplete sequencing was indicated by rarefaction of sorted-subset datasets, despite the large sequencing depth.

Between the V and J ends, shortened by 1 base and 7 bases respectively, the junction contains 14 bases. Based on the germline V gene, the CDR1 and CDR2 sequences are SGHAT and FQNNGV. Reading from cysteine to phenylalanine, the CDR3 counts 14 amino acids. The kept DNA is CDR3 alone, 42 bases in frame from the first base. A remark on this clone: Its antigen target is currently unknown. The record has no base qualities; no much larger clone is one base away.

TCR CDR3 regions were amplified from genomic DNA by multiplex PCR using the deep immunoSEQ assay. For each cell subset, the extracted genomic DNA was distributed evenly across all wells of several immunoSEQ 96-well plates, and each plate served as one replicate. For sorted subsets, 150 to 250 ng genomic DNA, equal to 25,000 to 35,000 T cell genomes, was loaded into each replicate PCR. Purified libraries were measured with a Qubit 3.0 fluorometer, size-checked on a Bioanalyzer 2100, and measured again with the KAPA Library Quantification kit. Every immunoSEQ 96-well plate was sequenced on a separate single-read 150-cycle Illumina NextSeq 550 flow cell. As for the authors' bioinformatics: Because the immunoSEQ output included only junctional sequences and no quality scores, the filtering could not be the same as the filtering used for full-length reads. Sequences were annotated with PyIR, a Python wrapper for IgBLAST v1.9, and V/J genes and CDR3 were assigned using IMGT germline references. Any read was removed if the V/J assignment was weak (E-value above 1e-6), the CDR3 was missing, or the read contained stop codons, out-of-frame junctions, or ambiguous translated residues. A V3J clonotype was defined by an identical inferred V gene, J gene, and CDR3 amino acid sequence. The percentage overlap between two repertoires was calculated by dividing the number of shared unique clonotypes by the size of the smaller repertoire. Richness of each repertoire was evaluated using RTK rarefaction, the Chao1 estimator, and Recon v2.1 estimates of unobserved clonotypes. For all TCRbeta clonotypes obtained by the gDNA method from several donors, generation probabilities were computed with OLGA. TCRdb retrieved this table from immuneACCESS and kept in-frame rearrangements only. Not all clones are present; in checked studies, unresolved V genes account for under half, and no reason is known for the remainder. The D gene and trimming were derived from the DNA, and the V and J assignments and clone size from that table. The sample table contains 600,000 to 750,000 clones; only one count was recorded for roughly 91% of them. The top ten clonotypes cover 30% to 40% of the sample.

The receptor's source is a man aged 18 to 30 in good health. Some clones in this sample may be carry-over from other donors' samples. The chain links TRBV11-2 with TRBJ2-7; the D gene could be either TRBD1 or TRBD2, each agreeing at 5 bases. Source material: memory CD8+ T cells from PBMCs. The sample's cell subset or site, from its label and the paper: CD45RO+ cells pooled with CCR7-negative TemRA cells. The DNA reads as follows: TGTGCCAGCAGCTTAGCGGGGCGGCCGTCGGAGCAGTACTTC. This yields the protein CASSLAGRPSEQYF.